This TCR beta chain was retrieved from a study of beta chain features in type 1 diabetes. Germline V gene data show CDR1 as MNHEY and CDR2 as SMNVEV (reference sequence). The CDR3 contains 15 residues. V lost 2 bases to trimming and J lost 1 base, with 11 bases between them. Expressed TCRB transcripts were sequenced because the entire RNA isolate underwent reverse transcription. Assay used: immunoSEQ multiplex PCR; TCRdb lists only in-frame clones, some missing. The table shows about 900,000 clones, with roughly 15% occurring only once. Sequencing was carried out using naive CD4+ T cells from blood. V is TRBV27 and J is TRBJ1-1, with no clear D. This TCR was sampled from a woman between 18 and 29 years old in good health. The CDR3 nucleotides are TGTGCCAGCAGTTTAACGCATTCGGAGAACACTGAAGCTTTCTTT. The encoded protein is CASSLTHSENTEAFF.